This TCR beta chain originates from a study of T cells in Graves' hyperthyroidism and ophthalmopathy (dated by TCRdb to between 2017 and 2020). Some background on the complete study: Peripheral blood was sampled at the time of initial diagnosis, prior to any treatment. TCR V-J signatures able to tell the groups apart were searched for in a discovery cohort of around 95 patients, of whom more than 40 had Graves' ophthalmopathy and 55 to 60 had stable Graves' hyperthyroidism. An independent validation cohort of under 20 hyperthyroidism patients and 17 patients who later progressed to ophthalmopathy tested prospective prediction of ophthalmopathy. The 80 to 100 discovery patients were randomly divided into training and test sets at a 7:3 ratio. The study also compared thyroid tissue and blood T-cell repertoires from about six Graves' hyperthyroidism patients. After blood sampling, hyperthyroidism patients were treated with methimazole at a starting dose of 30 mg daily, and ophthalmopathy patients were treated with high-dose intravenous methylprednisolone. The paper describes TCR Vbeta CDR3 sequencing of 140 or so peripheral blood samples, made up of under 50 ophthalmopathy patients, 70 to 80 hyperthyroidism patients and some 17 progressor patients. Points the paper makes about the study in general: Ophthalmopathy was separated from stable hyperthyroidism by a 13 V-J signature model, with roughly 88% sensitivity and roughly 81% specificity obtained in cross-validation and 80%/75% obtained in testing. Sample size was not statistically predetermined, and investigators were not blinded to group allocation. In validation, the model predicted progression to ophthalmopathy a median of about 5.9 months before onset, with about 70% sensitivity and 72.22% specificity. Most expanded thyroid clonotypes (frequency above 0.001) were also found in blood, which suggests that blood repertoires may mirror thyroid immune responses.

This clonotype was detected a few times. The antigen it binds to is not known. Base qualities are missing; no much larger clone stands one base away. Graves' hyperthyroidism was defined as stable when no progression to ophthalmopathy occurred over 18 months of follow-up. Hyperthyroidism patients were aged 18 to 65 years and newly diagnosed, with disease duration of less than 2 months. Any patient with an uncontrolled infection, another autoimmune disease, pregnancy or lactation was excluded. Diagnoses were based on clinical symptoms, serum thyroxine and TRAb, thyroid ultrasound and orbital computed tomography. Ficoll-Paque density gradient centrifugation was used to isolate PBMCs from about 10 ml of fresh peripheral blood. Trizol reagent was used to extract total RNA, and RNA quality was then checked on an Agilent 2100 Bioanalyzer. The TCR beta CDR3 regions were amplified from RNA transcripts. The first round of RT-PCR for the TCR CDR3 was performed with the HTBI primer set and the Qiagen OneStep RT-PCR kit. A second multiplex PCR round built the libraries, followed by size selection and purification. Libraries were sequenced paired-end with 100 bp reads on an Illumina HiSeq2000. The study's processing was this. SOAPnuke was used to process the raw data, throwing out any read that contained adapters or uncalled bases, had a mean Phred below 15, or lacked an exact constant-primer or identifier match. COPE v1.2.5 was used to merge high-quality paired reads, and clonotypes were defined as unique nucleotide sequences. Clonotypes were aligned to IMGT TRBV, TRBD and TRBJ reference segments using MiTCR v1.1. The analysis included only V-J combinations with a frequency above 0.0001, which together covered more than 99% of the repertoires. The TCS score was defined as the ratio of F50 (clonal expansion) to E x V (chaos), calculated using BLOSUM62-based TCRdist between CDR3 peptides within each V-J. Welch's t-statistics and random forest reduced roughly 500 V-J features to 13, which were used in a naive Bayes classifier (R e1071). TCRdb's own reprocessing of the public reads used fastp at Q25 and MiXCR and kept productive beta chains. When rows share a CDR3 protein, they turn into one entry using the most common DNA and genes. The V and J calls and clone size are TCRdb's, not the authors'. This sample lists 350,000 or so distinct CDR3 sequences; 15% to 20% were detected once. Together, the top ten hold 45% to 55% of the sample.

A distance of 11 bases separates the germline ends of V and J, which lose 5 bases and 7 bases respectively. According to the germline V gene (reference sequence), CDR1 reads LGHDT and CDR2 reads YNNKEL. There are 12 amino acids in the CDR3, from cysteine to phenylalanine inclusive. CDR3 DNA only is kept here, 36 bases in frame from base 1. The sequencing input was blood. The receptor's source is a woman between 50 and 59 years old with Graves' hyperthyroidism. The chain is assembled from TRBV3-1 and TRBJ1-2, with no confidently assigned D gene. Here is the DNA: TGTGCCAGCAGCTCTTCCGTGGGTGGCTACACCTTC. Its translation reads: CASSSSVGGYTF. With the rest looked up from the reference TRBV3-1 and TRBJ1-2 genes rather than sequenced, the full variable domain is DTAVSQTPKYLVTQMGNDKSIKCEQNLGHDTMYWYKQDSKKFLKIMFSYNNKELIINETVPNRFSPKSPDKAHLNLHINSLELGDSAVYFCASSSSVGGYTFGSGTRLTVV.